The text below deals with one T cell receptor beta chain. V lost 1 base, J lost 8 bases, and 11 bases stayed unmatched. The CDR3 totals 17 residues. Looked up from germline, CDR1 is LGHNA and CDR2 is YNFKEQ. The record originates from a study of immune cell composition in non-small cell lung cancer. Data came from immunoSEQ multiplex PCR; TCRdb stores just in-frame clones and leaves some out. The profile shows around 5,000 clones, 80% to 90% of them singletons. This sequence originates from a human donor with non-small cell lung cancer. The genes are TRBV4-2 and TRBJ2-1, with 10 bases that match TRBD2. Sequencing input: lung tumor tissue. The CDR3 here is CASSQASLAGVGDEQFF. The CDR3 DNA is TGTGCCAGCAGCCAAGCGTCCCTAGCGGGAGTTGGCGATGAGCAGTTCTTC.